This TCR beta chain was sequenced in a study of shared clonotypes between healthy human individuals. Original handling: Filtering of immunoSEQ junctional sequences could not match full-length read filtering. Some clones are missing from TCRdb's copy, which holds only in-frame ones; the method was immunoSEQ multiplex PCR. V and J calls and clone size are given by that table; D and trimming were obtained from the DNA. The sample holds about 470,000 clones, 70% to 80% seen once. Trimming shortened V by 0 bases and J by 4 bases, and 12 bases separated the two germline ends. This CDR3 region has 15 residues. Germline CDR1 and CDR2: SGHRS and YFSETQ. As for this clone: Its antigen remains unidentified.

Study conclusions and caveats: Sequencing depth was predicted to influence how clonotypes are shared among donors.

All participating donors were Caucasian adults from Nashville, Tennessee. The chain uses TRBV5-1 and TRBJ2-3, with TRBD2 as a possible D gene (6 bases). The sequenced sample consisted of PBMCs. The receptor's source is a woman in her forties in good health. Some clones in this sample may be carry-over from other donors' samples. CDR3 bases: TGCGCCAGCAGCTTGGCCCTCAGGGAGGCAGATACGCAGTATTTT. It translates to CASSLALREADTQYF.